This T cell receptor beta chain was recorded in a study of OX40 agonist ivuxolimab in advanced cancers. The CDR3 is 16 amino acids. V lost 3 bases to trimming and J lost 6 bases, with 19 bases between them. In germline, CDR1 is SGHRS, CDR2 YFSETQ. Sequencing was performed with immunoSEQ multiplex PCR; in TCRdb, only in-frame clones are kept and a portion is missing. The sample shows approximately 50,000 clones, roughly 90% of them seen only once. The J gene is TRBJ2-1, the V gene TRBV5-1; D remains unclear. The receptor's source is an adult with an advanced solid tumor such as melanoma, head and neck, liver or kidney cancer. Source: CD4+ or CD8+ T cells sorted from blood, taken in a trial of the OX40 agonist ivuxolimab. Here the CDR3 DNA reads TGCGCCAGCAGCTCCCTCGACTCCTCCGGAGCCAATGAGCAGTTCTTC. Amino acids: CASSSLDSSGANEQFF.